This TCR beta chain was identified during a study of persistence of HIV-infected CD4 T cells. V lost 7 bases and J lost 3, with 9 bases in between. This CDR3 contains 11 residues. Germline V CDR1 and CDR2: SQVTM, ANQGSEA. Study results and limitations: Compared with CD3/CD28-stimulated cells, CMV- and Gag-responding cells showed lower TCRbeta richness. TCR oligoclonality correlated with proviral oligoclonality in the same sorted populations.

Cells were stimulated with overlapping HIV-1 Gag 15-mer peptides. Sorting selected CD4+ T cells upregulating both CD40 ligand and CD69. Adults with HIV-1 started suppressive ART while chronically infected. Comments on this clone: Its cognate antigen is unknown.

The immunoSEQ assay was version 4, run in survey mode. Here immunoSEQ multiplex PCR was the method, and the copy in TCRdb shows in-frame clones only, minus some. The sample has some 13,000 clones; roughly 62% are singletons. The sequencing used CD4+ T cells sorted from PBMCs after approximately 19-hour stimulation, collected from a patient who received antiretroviral therapy. The chain employs TRBV29-1 and TRBJ1-1; D gene ambiguous. The receptor was derived from an adult man with HIV who was CMV-seropositive. The CDR3 reads CSALEYTEAFF. In DNA form, the CDR3 reads TGCAGCGCCCTTGAATACACTGAAGCTTTCTTT.